The table lists the clone carrying this TCR beta chain with many counts. Its antigen is not identified. Trimming removed 3 bases from V and 5 bases from J, with 14 bases in between. The CDR3 contains 14 residues. CDR1 is KGHSH and CDR2 is LQKENI in the germline V gene. This sample stems from a study of T cells in Graves' hyperthyroidism and ophthalmopathy. On the study more broadly: Peripheral blood was drawn at first diagnosis, prior to all treatment. Study-level findings and limits: Progression to ophthalmopathy was predicted a median of roughly 6.8 months early.

The diagnostic basis comprised clinical symptoms, serum thyroxine and TRAb, thyroid ultrasound and orbital computed tomography. Roughly 9.1 ml of fresh peripheral blood supplied the PBMCs. Template material for amplifying TCR beta CDR3 regions consisted of RNA transcripts. Using the HTBI primer set, a first-round RT-PCR was run on the TCR CDR3. A single record per CDR3 protein comes from TCRdb applying MiXCR to the multiplex PCR reads. Among some 490,000 distinct CDR3 sequences, roughly 16% were seen once, and the ten largest hold less than 30%. The genes are TRBV18 and TRBJ2-7; tentative D call: TRBD1 (6 bases). The sample taken for sequencing was blood. This clonotype originated in a woman younger than 45 with Graves' ophthalmopathy. The CDR3 region has the DNA TGTGCCAGCTCACCGATCCAGGGGTACGACGAGCAGTACTTC. This gives the protein CASSPIQGYDEQYF.